One sample yielded the 25 T cell receptor beta chains listed below, sequenced in a study of T cell responses to AZD1222 COVID-19 vaccine. Profiling relied on immunoSEQ multiplex PCR, and the TCRdb table lists in-frame clones only, not all of them. Of some 120,000 clones listed, 87% were seen once; the top ten hold under 1.5%. The material was peripheral blood, obtained on day 0 of AZD1222 vaccination. All receptors derive from an adult in good health.

The chain couples TRBV3-1 (or the pseudogene TRBV3-2) to TRBJ2-6; no definite D call. V gave up 1 base and J gave up 2 bases, with 9 bases separating them. The length of the CDR3 is 16 residues. Germline lookup yields CDR1 LGHDT and CDR2 YNNKEL (reference sequence). The CDR3 coding sequence is TGTGCCAGCAGCCAAGGAGGAGCCACTGGGGCCAACGTCCTGACTTTC. It codes for CASSQGGATGANVLTF.

The chain couples TRBV3-1 (or the pseudogene TRBV3-2) to TRBJ2-3, with D possibly matching TRBD1 (5 bases). This CDR3 region has 14 residues. Trimming removed 0 bases from V and 8 bases from J, with 12 bases in between. Germline V gene sequence: CDR1 LGHDT, CDR2 YNNKEL (reference sequence). CDR3 DNA: TGTGCCAGCAGCCAAGACCTACAGGCCCGTACGCAGTATTTT. Residues: CASSQDLQARTQYF.

V is TRBV28 and J is TRBJ2-1; D call uncertain. Between the trimmed V and J ends, which lost 2 bases and 10 bases, there was a span of 9 bases. CDR3 size: 12 residues. CDR1 MDHEN and CDR2 SYDVKM come from the germline V gene. CDR3 in DNA: TGTGCCAGCAGTTTAAGTTCGGTAGAGCAGTTCTTC. Amino acids: CASSLSSVEQFF.

V and J are TRBV5-4 and TRBJ2-7; D perhaps matches TRBD2 (6 bases). V was cut by 4 bases and J by 3 bases, with 23 bases left in between. The CDR3 covers 17 residues. In germline, CDR1 is SGHNT, CDR2 YYREEE (reference sequence). Here the CDR3 reads CASSASRDSRGNYEQYF. CDR3 nucleotide sequence: TGTGCCAGCAGCGCCTCCCGGGACTCTCGTGGGAACTACGAGCAGTACTTC.

The chain is built from TRBV11-3 and TRBJ1-3, with unresolved D. The CDR3 totals 13 residues. Germline V gene lookup returns CDR1 SGHNT and CDR2 YENEEA. The ends were cut back, 4 bases at V and 4 bases at J, with 8 bases in the middle. The CDR3 nucleotides read TGTGCCAGCAGCTCTTATGCCGGAAACACCATATATTTT. Translation: CASSSYAGNTIYF.

This sequence joins TRBV3-1 (or the pseudogene TRBV3-2) and TRBJ1-1; tentative D call: TRBD1 (5 bases). Between the trimmed V and J ends, which lost 2 bases and 11 bases, there was a span of 9 bases. The CDR3 is 11 residues long. Germline CDR1 reads LGHDT; CDR2 reads YNNKEL (reference sequence). In nucleotides, the CDR3 is TGTGCCAGCAGCCAACAGGGTTCGGCTTTCTTT. Encoded protein: CASSQQGSAFF.

The V and J genes are TRBV6-5 and TRBJ2-6; possible D gene TRBD1, 5 bases. The CDR3 extends over 15 amino acids. Germline CDR1 and CDR2: MNHEY and SVGAGI. Trimming removed 4 bases at V and 8 bases at J, with 15 bases between. This CDR3 reads CASSSRALTTNVLTF. CDR3 bases: TGTGCCAGCAGTTCCAGGGCGCTTACGACCAACGTCCTGACTTTC.

This clone showed up just a few times. The rearrangement links TRBV4-3 to TRBJ1-4, with TRBD1 as a possible D gene (5 bases). Per germline, CDR1 LGHNA and CDR2 YSLEER. Trimming stripped 0 bases from V and 4 bases from J, with 15 bases between. The CDR3 loop spans 17 amino acids. The CDR3 sequence: CASSQEVRWGSNEKLFF. CDR3 nucleotide sequence: TGCGCCAGCAGCCAAGAGGTTCGCTGGGGGAGTAATGAAAAACTGTTTTTT.

The V and J genes are TRBV7-3 and TRBJ2-2, with 8 bases matching TRBD2. This CDR3 is 16 amino acids long. Looked up from germline, CDR1 is SGHTA and CDR2 is FQGTGA. With V trimmed by 5 bases and J by 6 bases, 11 bases remained unmatched. CDR3 bases: TGTGCCAGCAGCCGACTGAGCGGGGGCCGCCCCGGGGAGCTGTTTTTT. It yields the protein CASSRLSGGRPGELFF.

The sample holds a few counts of this clone. The V call is TRBV2, the J call TRBJ2-7, with 7 bases that match TRBD1. CDR1 is SNHLY, CDR2 FYNNEI, per germline. The CDR3 consists of 17 residues. V lost 4 bases, J lost 5 bases, and 17 bases stayed unmatched. DNA for the CDR3: TGTGCCAGCAGTGCCAGAATACAAACAGGGGAGAGGAACGAGCAGTACTTC. This translates into CASSARIQTGERNEQYF. Drawing the rest from reference TRBV2 and TRBJ2-7, the complete variable domain is EPEVTQTPSHQVTQMGQEVILRCVPISNHLYFYWYRQILGQKVEFLVSFYNNEISEKSEIFDDQFSVERPDGSNFTLKIRSTKLEDSAMYFCASSARIQTGERNEQYFGPGTRLTVT.

This clone was recorded a few times. V is TRBV12-3 or TRBV12-4 and J is TRBJ1-2; a weak D match, TRBD1 (5 bases). This CDR3 has 13 residues. V was clipped by 4 bases and J by 1 base, with 7 bases between them. The CDR3 spells CASSSGLNYGYTF. DNA for the CDR3: TGTGCCAGCAGTTCGGGGCTTAACTATGGCTACACCTTC.

The chain recombines TRBV6-1 with TRBJ2-2; D unclear. Looked up from germline, CDR1 is MNHNS and CDR2 is SASEGT. The CDR3 has 15 amino acids. Trimming shortened V by 3 bases and J by 1 base, and 9 bases separated the two germline ends. Here the CDR3 DNA reads TGTGCCAGCAGTGATTTTCACAGGAACACCGGGGAGCTGTTTTTT. The encoded protein is CASSDFHRNTGELFF.

The chain links TRBV6-5 to TRBJ2-7; D remains unclear. The CDR3 has 11 amino acids. V lost 0 bases to trimming and J lost 7 bases, with 4 bases between them. Per the germline V gene, CDR1 is MNHEY and CDR2 is SVGAGI. The chain's CDR3 is CASSYSREQYF. As DNA, the CDR3 is TGTGCCAGCAGTTACTCGAGGGAGCAGTACTTC.

The gene calls are TRBV6-2 or TRBV6-3 and TRBJ1-1; TRBD1 might be the D (5 bases). V was shortened by 2 bases and J by 1 base, with 11 bases between the two germline ends. CDR1 MNHEY and CDR2 SVGEGT come from the germline V gene. CDR3 length equals 15 residues. The CDR3 region is CASSYPGGRNTEAFF. The DNA for the CDR3 is TGTGCCAGCAGTTACCCGGGGGGTAGGAACACTGAAGCTTTCTTT.

This chain connects TRBV5-1 to TRBJ2-3, with D uncertain. CDR3 size: 15 residues. With 0 bases removed from V and 0 bases from J, the gap between germline ends came to 8 bases. Germline CDR1 is SGHRS and CDR2 is YFSETQ. DNA of the CDR3: TGCGCCAGCAGCTTGGGAGACCGCAGCACAGATACGCAGTATTTT. As protein: CASSLGDRSTDTQYF.

This sequence joins TRBV6-4 and TRBJ2-1; no firm D call. CDR1 MRHNA and CDR2 SNTAGT come from the germline V gene. This CDR3 has 14 amino acids. Trimming left V 5 bases short and J 1 base short, with 9 bases between. This CDR3 is CASSPAGSYNEQFF. CDR3 in DNA: TGTGCCAGCAGTCCCGCCGGATCCTACAATGAGCAGTTCTTC.

V usage is TRBV7-7 and J usage is TRBJ1-3; the D gene is possibly TRBD1 (5 bases). Germline V gives CDR1 SSHAT, CDR2 FNYEAQ (reference sequence). V lost 3 bases and J 0 bases, leaving 6 bases between the germline ends. CDR3 length: 14 amino acids. CDR3 DNA: TGTGCCAGCAGCTTGGGGACCTCTGGAAACACCATATATTTT. Translation: CASSLGTSGNTIYF.

The rearrangement uses TRBV4-2 and TRBJ2-7, with unresolved D. This CDR3 has 15 amino acids. CDR1 and CDR2 from the germline V gene are LGHNA and YNFKEQ. The V end was cut by 0 bases, the J end by 4 bases, with 13 bases between. The CDR3 coding sequence is TGTGCCAGCAGCCAAGATGCTACAGACCCGTACGAGCAGTACTTC. Amino acids: CASSQDATDPYEQYF.

The rearrangement uses TRBV28 and TRBJ2-2; the D is unclear. Germline CDR1 reads MDHEN; CDR2 reads SYDVKM. Trimming cost V 3 bases and J 1 base, with 9 bases left between them. This CDR3 has 15 amino acids. The CDR3 DNA reads TGTGCCAGCAGTTTTATCGGAGTGAACACCGGGGAGCTGTTTTTT. This encodes CASSFIGVNTGELFF.

The chain links TRBV6-2 or TRBV6-3 to TRBJ1-6, with D possibly being TRBD1 (6 bases). This CDR3 region has 15 residues. Deletions cut 5 bases from V and 3 bases from J, with 11 bases between. The germline V gene encodes CDR1 MNHEY and CDR2 SVGEGT. CDR3 DNA sequence: TGTGCCAGCAGTCCGGACAGCTACTATAATTCACCCCTCCACTTT. It codes for CASSPDSYYNSPLHF.

In this sample, this clone turned up once. V is TRBV18 and J is TRBJ1-2; 8 nucleotides agree with TRBD1. CDR1 is KGHSH, CDR2 LQKENI, per germline. This CDR3 spans 13 amino acids. J lost 5 bases, V lost 5 bases, and 4 bases had no gene match. The CDR3 loop reads CASSEGQAYGYTF. DNA of the CDR3: TGTGCCAGCTCAGAGGGACAGGCTTATGGCTACACCTTC.

The chain has TRBV27 and TRBJ1-3; no firm D call. The CDR3 covers 15 residues. Germline values: CDR1 MNHEY, CDR2 SMNVEV (reference sequence). The V gene lost 5 bases and the J gene lost 0 bases, with 11 bases spanning the gap. Here the CDR3 DNA reads TGTGCCAGCAGTCTCTCTGCCAACTCTGGAAACACCATATATTTT. It is translated as CASSLSANSGNTIYF.

This rearrangement joins TRBV29-1 to TRBJ1-4; D is possibly TRBD1 (5 bases). The CDR3 extends over 14 amino acids. The V end lost 5 bases, the J end lost 7 bases, and 17 bases lay between the germline ends. Germline lookup yields CDR1 SQVTM and CDR2 ANQGSEA. The CDR3 sequence: CSVQRGSGIEKLFF. In nucleotides, the CDR3 is TGCAGCGTTCAAAGGGGTTCAGGGATTGAAAAACTGTTTTTT. The entire variable domain, with the rest obtained from reference TRBV29-1 and TRBJ1-4, is as follows: SAVISQKPSRDICQRGTSLTIQCQVDSQVTMMFWYRQQPGQSLTLIATANQGSEATYESGFVIDKFPISRPNLTFSTLTVSNMSPEDSSIYLCSVQRGSGIEKLFFGSGTQLSVL.

The V gene is TRBV28, the J gene TRBJ1-5; D might be TRBD1 (6 bases). Between the trimmed V and J ends, which lost 7 bases and 8 bases, there was a span of 12 bases. The CDR3 totals 12 residues. CDR1 is MDHEN, CDR2 SYDVKM, per germline. In DNA, the CDR3 is TGTGCCAGCACAAGGGGGGAAGAGCCCCAGCATTTT. It yields the protein CASTRGEEPQHF. The whole variable domain, filled in from reference TRBV28 and TRBJ1-5, reads DVKVTQSSRYLVKRTGEKVFLECVQDMDHENMFWYRQDPGLGLRLIYFSYDVKMKEKGDIPEGYSVSREKKERFSLILESASTNQTSMYLCASTRGEEPQHFGDGTRLSIL.

This clone was detected a few times. The chain links TRBV7-9 to TRBJ2-7; 7 bases map to TRBD1. The CDR3 extends over 14 amino acids. The J segment lost 2 bases and the V segment lost 5 bases, leaving 6 bases of the junction unmatched. CDR1 is SEHNR, CDR2 FQNEAQ, per germline (reference sequence). The CDR3 loop is CASSTYDRAYEQYF. As DNA, the CDR3 is TGTGCCAGCAGCACTTACGACAGGGCCTACGAGCAGTACTTC.